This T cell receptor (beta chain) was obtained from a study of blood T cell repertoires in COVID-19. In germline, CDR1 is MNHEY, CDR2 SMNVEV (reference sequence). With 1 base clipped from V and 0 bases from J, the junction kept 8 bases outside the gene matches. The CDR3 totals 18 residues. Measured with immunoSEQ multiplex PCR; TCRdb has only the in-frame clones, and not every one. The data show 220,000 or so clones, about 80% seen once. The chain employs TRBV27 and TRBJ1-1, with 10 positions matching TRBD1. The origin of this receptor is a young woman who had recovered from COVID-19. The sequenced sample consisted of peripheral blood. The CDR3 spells CASSLFSGTGELNTEAFF. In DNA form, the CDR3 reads TGTGCCAGCAGTTTATTTTCTGGGACAGGGGAACTGAACACTGAAGCTTTCTTT.